This entry lists 20 T cell receptor beta chains sequenced from one sample in a study of cytomegalovirus exposure and HLA in healthy donors. PCR primers comprised 60 Vbeta and 13 Jbeta primers. Only in-frame clones appear in the TCRdb table, and some are missing; sequencing was by immunoSEQ multiplex PCR. The sample includes about 200,000 clones, roughly 80% of them seen just once. The material sequenced was PBMCs. These receptors were obtained from a woman between 18 and 29 years old in good health and CMV-seronegative.

This chain uses TRBV27 with TRBJ2-1; 10 bases align to TRBD2. Per the germline V gene, CDR1 is MNHEY and CDR2 is SMNVEV (reference sequence). The junction had 10 bases not matched to a gene; V was cut back by 5 bases and J by 9 bases. CDR3 length equals 15 residues. This CDR3 is CASSAFGSGGGEQFF. CDR3 DNA: TGTGCCAGCAGTGCTTTTGGGAGCGGGGGGGGTGAGCAGTTCTTC.

This clone appeared a few times. The J gene is TRBJ2-3, the V gene TRBV10-1; 9 nucleotides agree with TRBD2. The CDR3 extends over 14 amino acids. Trimming at V came to 8 bases and at J to 4 bases, leaving 7 bases not matched to a gene. Germline V gene lookup returns CDR1 WNHNN and CDR2 SYGVQD (reference sequence). The CDR3 reads CASARLAASDTQYF. CDR3 nucleotides: TGCGCCAGCGCGAGACTAGCGGCTTCAGATACGCAGTATTTT.

V is TRBV30 and J is TRBJ1-5, with 9 bases fitting TRBD1. The ends lost 2 bases at V and 4 bases at J; junction bases unmatched: 3. Germline V gene sequence: CDR1 GTSNPN, CDR2 SVGIG (reference sequence). The CDR3 is 14 residues long. The CDR3 here is CAWSQGTGNQPQHF. CDR3 coding DNA: TGTGCCTGGAGTCAGGGGACAGGGAATCAGCCCCAGCATTTT.

This chain uses TRBV7-2 with TRBJ2-1, with 7 positions matching TRBD2. The CDR3 covers 17 residues. CDR1 is SGHTA, CDR2 FQGNSA, per germline. J gave up 5 bases and V 2 bases, and 12 bases lay outside the gene matches. The CDR3 region has the DNA TGTGCCAGCAGCTTACCTGTGGGAGGGCCTCGAGACAATGAGCAGTTCTTC. Protein sequence: CASSLPVGGPRDNEQFF.

This clone was counted once. This chain joins TRBV2 and TRBJ2-7; D not resolved. V lost 7 bases, J lost 3 bases, and 13 bases lay in between. CDR1 and CDR2 from the germline V gene are SNHLY and FYNNEI. The CDR3 extends over 13 amino acids. The CDR3 nucleotides read TGTGCCAGCAACCCGACCAGGAACTACGAGCAGTACTTC. Translation gives CASNPTRNYEQYF.

The V call is TRBV14, the J call TRBJ2-7, with D possibly TRBD1 on 5 matching bases. Germline V gene data show CDR1 as SGHDN and CDR2 as FVKESK. The CDR3 length is 15 residues. V was clipped by 1 base and J by 2 bases, with 12 bases between them. The CDR3 DNA sequence: TGTGCCAGCAGCCAAGCTAGAGACAGACCCTACGAGCAGTACTTC. The encoded protein is CASSQARDRPYEQYF.

The chain is built from TRBV25-1 and TRBJ2-5, with 10 bases fitting TRBD2. V was pared by 4 bases and J by 5 bases, with 4 bases of the junction left unmatched. This CDR3 is built from 14 residues. Germline V CDR1 and CDR2: MGHDK, SYGVNS. The CDR3: CASSVGTSAETQYF. The CDR3, as DNA: TGTGCCAGCAGTGTCGGGACTAGCGCTGAGACCCAGTACTTC.

This chain joins TRBV6-5 and TRBJ1-5; D gene ambiguous. Trimming stripped 6 bases from V and 7 bases from J, with 10 bases between. The CDR3 spans 12 residues. Germline V gene lookup returns CDR1 MNHEY and CDR2 SVGAGI. The CDR3 loop reads CASRLKGQPQHF. DNA of the CDR3: TGTGCCAGCAGACTAAAAGGACAGCCCCAGCATTTT.

This sequence joins TRBV6-1 and TRBJ1-2, with D uncertain. The CDR3 loop spans 15 amino acids. Germline values: CDR1 MNHNS, CDR2 SASEGT. The V end lost 4 bases, the J end lost 5 bases, and 17 bases lay between the germline ends. This chain's CDR3 is CASSGEHGSGYGYTF. The DNA of the CDR3 is TGTGCCAGCAGTGGTGAACATGGTAGCGGGTATGGCTACACCTTC.

The chain employs TRBV30 and TRBJ2-3; D possibly corresponds to TRBD2 (6 bases). Germline V gene data show CDR1 as GTSNPN and CDR2 as SVGIG (reference sequence). The V gene lost 3 bases and the J gene lost 5 bases, with 12 bases spanning the gap. This CDR3 comprises 13 residues. CDR3 in DNA: TGTGCCTGGAGCCCCACGGAGGGAGATACGCAGTATTTT. Protein product: CAWSPTEGDTQYF.

This chain links TRBV28 with TRBJ2-5; D is ambiguous. The CDR3 totals 12 residues. Germline CDR1 and CDR2: MDHEN and SYDVKM. Deletions cut 2 bases from V and 4 bases from J, with 5 bases between. CDR3 coding DNA: TGTGCCAGCAGTTTAATTCGAGAGACCCAGTACTTC. Its protein is CASSLIRETQYF.

This clone occurred a few times. The gene calls are TRBV4-1 and TRBJ1-1, with D possibly TRBD1 on 6 matching bases. With 0 bases removed from V and 4 bases from J, the gap between germline ends came to 9 bases. This CDR3 region has 14 residues. CDR1 is MGHRA and CDR2 is YSYEKL in the germline V gene. Here the CDR3 reads CASSQDGRGTEAFF. Written as DNA, the CDR3 is TGCGCCAGCAGCCAAGATGGCAGGGGCACTGAAGCTTTCTTT.

The chain uses TRBV28 and TRBJ2-3, with D unresolved. The V gene lost 5 bases and the J gene lost 3 bases, with 6 bases spanning the gap. Germline V gene lookup returns CDR1 MDHEN and CDR2 SYDVKM. This CDR3 region has 12 residues. CDR3 region: CASSPFTDTQYF. CDR3 coding DNA: TGTGCCAGCAGTCCCTTTACAGATACGCAGTATTTT.

This clone was seen only once. The J gene is TRBJ1-3, the V gene TRBV2, with 7 bases identical to TRBD1. This CDR3 is 20 amino acids long. Germline V gives CDR1 SNHLY, CDR2 FYNNEI. Losses at the gene ends were 2 bases for V and 0 bases for J; bases not matched to a gene: 16. The CDR3 sequence: CASSEPNGDRAPLSGNTIYF. The CDR3 region has the DNA TGTGCCAGCAGTGAACCCAACGGCGACAGGGCCCCTCTCTCTGGAAACACCATATATTTT.

This chain joins TRBV28 and TRBJ1-2; D unclear. CDR1 is MDHEN, CDR2 SYDVKM, per germline. The CDR3 is 14 residues long. Trimming cost V 2 bases and J 3 bases, with 10 bases left between them. The chain's CDR3 is CASSLGRRDYGYTF. As DNA, the CDR3 is TGTGCCAGCAGTTTAGGTCGGCGGGACTATGGCTACACCTTC.

This clone was recorded once. The chain carries TRBV11-3 and TRBJ2-1; D is uncertain. Deletions cut 3 bases from V and 4 bases from J, with 16 bases between. CDR3 length: 16 residues. Germline assignment: CDR1 SGHNT and CDR2 YENEEA. The CDR3 DNA sequence: TGTGCCAGCAGCTTCTCTTACTGGGCGCCTTACAATGAGCAGTTCTTC. Its protein product is CASSFSYWAPYNEQFF.

Only one count was recorded for this clone. The chain is built from TRBV7-9 and TRBJ1-2; tentative D call: TRBD1 (5 bases). V gave up 5 bases and J gave up 2 bases, with 12 bases separating them. The CDR3 spans 14 residues. Germline CDR1 and CDR2: SEHNR and FQNEAQ (reference sequence). The CDR3 DNA sequence: TGTGCCAGCAGCGTTAGACAGACCAACTATGGCTACACCTTC. Residues: CASSVRQTNYGYTF. Supplemented by reference TRBV7-9 and TRBJ1-2, the full variable domain reads DTGVSQNPRHKITKRGQNVTFRCDPISEHNRLYWYRQTLGQGPEFLTYFQNEAQLEKSRLLSDRFSAERPKGSFSTLEIQRTEQGDSAMYLCASSVRQTNYGYTFGSGTRLTVV.

The J gene is TRBJ2-2, the V gene TRBV6-6; D perhaps matches TRBD2 (5 bases). Trimming took off 4 bases at V and 5 bases at J, with 8 bases between the two ends. Germline-derived CDR1 and CDR2 are MNHNY and SVGAGI (reference sequence). The CDR3 runs to 13 residues. DNA of the CDR3: TGTGCCAGCAGTTCGGGGTTTACCGGGGAGCTGTTTTTT. Amino acids: CASSSGFTGELFF.

The gene calls are TRBV9 and TRBJ2-1, with D tentatively TRBD2 (6 bases). Per the germline V gene, CDR1 is SGDLS and CDR2 is YYNGEE. This CDR3 is 15 amino acids long. Trimming removed 0 bases from V and 4 bases from J, with 11 bases in between. CDR3 amino acids: CASSVVWDSYNEQFF. CDR3 coding DNA: TGTGCCAGCAGCGTAGTATGGGACTCTTACAATGAGCAGTTCTTC.

The rearrangement links TRBV10-3 to TRBJ2-1; D might be TRBD2 (6 bases). Germline V gene data show CDR1 as ENHRY and CDR2 as SYGVKD. The CDR3 loop spans 15 amino acids. V lost 3 bases and J 0 bases, leaving 9 bases between the germline ends. CDR3 in DNA: TGTGCCATCAGTGACCTAGCGACCTCCTACAATGAGCAGTTCTTC. Translating gives CAISDLATSYNEQFF.